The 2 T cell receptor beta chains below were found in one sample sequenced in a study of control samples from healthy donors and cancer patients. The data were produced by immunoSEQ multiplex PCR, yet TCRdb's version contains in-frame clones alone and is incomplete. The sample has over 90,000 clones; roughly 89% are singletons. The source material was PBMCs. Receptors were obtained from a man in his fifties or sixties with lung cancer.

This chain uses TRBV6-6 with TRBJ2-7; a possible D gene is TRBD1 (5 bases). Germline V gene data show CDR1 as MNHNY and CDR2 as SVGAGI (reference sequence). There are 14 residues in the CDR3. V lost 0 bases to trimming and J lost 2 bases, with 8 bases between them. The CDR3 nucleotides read TGTGCCAGCAGTTACTCGCAAGGGGCCTACGAGCAGTACTTC. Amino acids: CASSYSQGAYEQYF.

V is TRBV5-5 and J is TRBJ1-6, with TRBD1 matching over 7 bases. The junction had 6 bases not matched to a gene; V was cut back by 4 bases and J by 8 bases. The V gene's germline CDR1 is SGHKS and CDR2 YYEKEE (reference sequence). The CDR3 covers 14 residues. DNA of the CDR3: TGTGCCAGCAGCACAGGGGCGGGTGATTCACCCCTCCACTTT. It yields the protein CASSTGAGDSPLHF.